This TCR beta chain was recovered during a study of T-cell reconstitution after alpha-beta-depleted transplantation in children. The CDR3 runs 21 residues. J gave up 2 bases and V 5 bases, and 21 bases lay outside the gene matches. CDR1 and CDR2 (germline): MNHEY, SVGEGT. Unique molecular identifiers were incorporated into the prepared TCRbeta library. MiXCR, run by TCRdb on the PCR reads, gives a single entry per CDR3 protein. The table shows 400,000 to 500,000 distinct CDR3 sequences, with roughly a tenth occurring only once. This clonotype has just a few counts. The TCR comes from a human donor who donated a stem cell graft to a child with acute myeloid leukemia. The source was PBMCs from the stem cell graft donor, collected from the stem cell graft. V and J are TRBV6-2 or TRBV6-3 and TRBJ2-3, with 11 positions matching TRBD2. CDR3 sequence reads: CASSPTNTSGGFLGNTDTQYF. The DNA of the CDR3 is TGTGCCAGCAGTCCTACAAATACTAGCGGGGGCTTCCTAGGGAACACAGATACGCAGTATTTT.